The rows below give T cell receptor beta chains drawn from one sample of a study of cytomegalovirus exposure and HLA in healthy donors. The data were produced by immunoSEQ multiplex PCR, yet TCRdb's version contains in-frame clones alone and is incomplete. This sample has 200,000 to 250,000 clones, with about 82% found just once. What was sequenced was PBMCs. These receptors came from a man aged 25-45 years in good health and CMV-seronegative. Each CDR3 is given with its conserved first and last residue. A D gene is named only where the DNA matches it firmly.

d_call: TRBD2; v_call: TRBV6-6; j_call: TRBJ2-3; cdr3_aa: CASSYSGGGPYTQYF
d_call: TRBD1; v_call: TRBV5-8; j_call: TRBJ1-1; cdr3_aa: CASSGWDSHTEAFF
d_call: -; v_call: TRBV6-1; j_call: TRBJ2-2; cdr3_aa: CASSGRTETGELFF
d_call: -; v_call: TRBV9; j_call: TRBJ1-2; cdr3_aa: CASSVVEDTSYGYTF
d_call: -; v_call: TRBV5-8; j_call: TRBJ1-5; cdr3_aa: CASSPSAGWIKNQPQHF
d_call: -; v_call: TRBV5-5; j_call: TRBJ1-1; cdr3_aa: CASSLVQGRAEAFF
d_call: TRBD1; v_call: TRBV2; j_call: TRBJ1-2; cdr3_aa: CASRYGTGGRNGYTF
d_call: TRBD2; v_call: TRBV6-6; j_call: TRBJ2-7; cdr3_aa: CASLASGGSYEQYF
d_call: -; v_call: TRBV2; j_call: TRBJ1-5; cdr3_aa: CASTLNSNQPQHF
d_call: TRBD2; v_call: TRBV5-4; j_call: TRBJ2-7; cdr3_aa: CASSSGLAGRYEQYF
d_call: -; v_call: TRBV5-5; j_call: TRBJ2-7; cdr3_aa: CASSPTTSYEQYF
d_call: -; v_call: TRBV28; j_call: TRBJ1-2; cdr3_aa: CAIGRESYGYTF
d_call: -; v_call: TRBV2; j_call: TRBJ1-1; cdr3_aa: CASSESWGGEAFF
d_call: TRBD1; v_call: TRBV27; j_call: TRBJ2-3; cdr3_aa: CASRTDRVSTDTQYF
d_call: -; v_call: TRBV20-1; j_call: TRBJ2-1; cdr3_aa: CSASRGEQFF
d_call: TRBD1; v_call: TRBV9; j_call: TRBJ2-1; cdr3_aa: CASSPQGAVDQFF
d_call: TRBD1; v_call: TRBV28; j_call: TRBJ1-2; cdr3_aa: CVSSETGEYGYTF
d_call: TRBD2; v_call: TRBV7-2; j_call: TRBJ2-1; cdr3_aa: CASSPTSGGGIYNEQFF
d_call: -; v_call: TRBV19; j_call: TRBJ1-1; cdr3_aa: CASSITPRDTEAFF
d_call: -; v_call: TRBV7-8; j_call: TRBJ1-6; cdr3_aa: CASSFGERLINSPLHF
d_call: -; v_call: TRBV2; j_call: TRBJ1-6; cdr3_aa: CASSDDIRGGNSPLHF
d_call: -; v_call: TRBV27; j_call: TRBJ1-5; cdr3_aa: CASSYSGGMEPQHF
d_call: -; v_call: TRBV5-1; j_call: TRBJ2-2; cdr3_aa: CASSLGGGSTGELFF
d_call: -; v_call: TRBV5-1; j_call: TRBJ2-6; cdr3_aa: CATSTGPGANVLTF
d_call: -; v_call: TRBV19; j_call: TRBJ2-7; cdr3_aa: CASSERNSYEQYF
d_call: TRBD1; v_call: TRBV6-1; j_call: TRBJ1-5; cdr3_aa: CASSDRGRNQPQHF
d_call: TRBD1; v_call: TRBV4-1; j_call: TRBJ2-3; cdr3_aa: CASSQDPQDRAQTDTQYF
d_call: -; v_call: TRBV23-1; j_call: TRBJ1-4; cdr3_aa: CASSRLWSSQYEKLFF
d_call: -; v_call: TRBV11-2; j_call: TRBJ1-2; cdr3_aa: CASRPQRSYTF
d_call: TRBD1; v_call: TRBV6-5; j_call: TRBJ2-7; cdr3_aa: CASSITGDSYEQYF
d_call: TRBD2; v_call: TRBV6-6; j_call: TRBJ2-5; cdr3_aa: CASKRGADQETQYF
d_call: -; v_call: TRBV11-2; j_call: TRBJ2-1; cdr3_aa: CASSHTDHNEQFF
d_call: -; v_call: TRBV5-3; j_call: TRBJ2-3; cdr3_aa: CARSWGVTDTQYF
d_call: -; v_call: TRBV27; j_call: TRBJ2-7; cdr3_aa: CASSLNTGTYEQYF
d_call: -; v_call: TRBV5-1; j_call: TRBJ1-2; cdr3_aa: CASSLSGQDYGYTF
d_call: -; v_call: TRBV5-1; j_call: TRBJ1-6; cdr3_aa: CASSSVVLAGERALHF